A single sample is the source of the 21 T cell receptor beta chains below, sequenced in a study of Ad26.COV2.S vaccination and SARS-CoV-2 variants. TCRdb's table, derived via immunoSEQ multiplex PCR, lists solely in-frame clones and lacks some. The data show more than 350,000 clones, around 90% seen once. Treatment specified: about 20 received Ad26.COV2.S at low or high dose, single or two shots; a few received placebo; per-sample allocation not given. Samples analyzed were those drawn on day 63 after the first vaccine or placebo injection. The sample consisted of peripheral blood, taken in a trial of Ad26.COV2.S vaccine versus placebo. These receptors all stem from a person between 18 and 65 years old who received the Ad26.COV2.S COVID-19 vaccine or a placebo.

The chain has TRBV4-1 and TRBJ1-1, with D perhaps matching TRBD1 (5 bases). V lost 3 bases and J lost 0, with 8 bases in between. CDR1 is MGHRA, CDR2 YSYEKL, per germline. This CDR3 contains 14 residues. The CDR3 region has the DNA TGCGCCAGCAGCCACCCGGGACTGAACACTGAAGCTTTCTTT. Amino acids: CASSHPGLNTEAFF.

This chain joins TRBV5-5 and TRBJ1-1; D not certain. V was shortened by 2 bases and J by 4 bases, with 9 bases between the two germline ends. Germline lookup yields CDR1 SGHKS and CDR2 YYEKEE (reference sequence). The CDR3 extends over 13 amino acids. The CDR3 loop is CASSLEGFTEAFF. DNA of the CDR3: TGTGCCAGCAGCTTAGAAGGTTTCACTGAAGCTTTCTTT.

Here the CDR3 DNA reads TGTGCCAGCAGTCATCAGGGTGGGGGGACCCAGTACTTC. This encodes CASSHQGGGTQYF. V and J are TRBV6-6 and TRBJ2-5; either TRBD1 or TRBD2 may fit D (5 bases each). Germline V lookup: CDR1 MNHNY, CDR2 SVGAGI (reference sequence). The CDR3 is 13 amino acids. Deletions cut 5 bases from V and 7 bases from J, with 14 bases between.

CDR3 loop: CASSVGISEQFF. The CDR3 nucleotides are TGTGCCAGCAGCGTAGGGATAAGTGAGCAGTTCTTC. V and J are TRBV9 and TRBJ2-1; D unresolved. V lost 0 bases and J lost 9, with 7 bases in between. Germline CDR1 and CDR2: SGDLS and YYNGEE. This CDR3 comprises 12 residues.

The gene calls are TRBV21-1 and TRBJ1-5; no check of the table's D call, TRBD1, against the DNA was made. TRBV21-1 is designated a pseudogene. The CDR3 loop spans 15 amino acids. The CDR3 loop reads CASTKVDREEQPQHF. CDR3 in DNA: TGTGCCAGCACCAAGGTTGACAGGGAGGAGCAGCCCCAGCATTTT.

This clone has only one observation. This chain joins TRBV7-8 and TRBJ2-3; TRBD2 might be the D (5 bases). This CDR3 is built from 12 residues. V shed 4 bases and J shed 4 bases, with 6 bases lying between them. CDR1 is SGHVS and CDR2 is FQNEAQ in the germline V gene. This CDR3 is CASSSEADTQYF. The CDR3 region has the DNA TGTGCCAGCAGCTCGGAGGCAGATACGCAGTATTTT.

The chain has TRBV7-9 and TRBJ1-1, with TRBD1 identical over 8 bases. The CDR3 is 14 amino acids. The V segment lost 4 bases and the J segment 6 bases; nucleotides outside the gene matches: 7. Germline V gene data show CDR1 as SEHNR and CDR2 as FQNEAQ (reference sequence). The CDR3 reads CASSSQGGVAEAFF. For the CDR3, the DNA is TGTGCCAGCAGCTCACAGGGGGGAGTGGCTGAAGCTTTCTTT. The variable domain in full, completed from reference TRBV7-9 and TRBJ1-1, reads DTGVSQNPRHKITKRGQNVTFRCDPISEHNRLYWYRQTLGQGPEFLTYFQNEAQLEKSRLLSDRFSAERPKGSFSTLEIQRTEQGDSAMYLCASSSQGGVAEAFFGQGTRLTVV.

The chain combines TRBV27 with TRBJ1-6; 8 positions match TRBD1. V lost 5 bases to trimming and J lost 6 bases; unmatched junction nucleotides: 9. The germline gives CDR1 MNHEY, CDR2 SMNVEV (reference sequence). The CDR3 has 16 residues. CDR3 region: CASSLRDRWRNSPLHF. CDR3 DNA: TGTGCCAGCAGTCTCCGGGACAGGTGGCGTAATTCACCCCTCCACTTT.

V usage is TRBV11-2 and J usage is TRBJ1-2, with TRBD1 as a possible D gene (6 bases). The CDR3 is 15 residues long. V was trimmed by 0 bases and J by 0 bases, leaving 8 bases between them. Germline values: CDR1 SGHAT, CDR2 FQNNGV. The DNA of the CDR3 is TGTGCCAGCAGCTTAGACCGGGGGCCTAACTATGGCTACACCTTC. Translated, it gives CASSLDRGPNYGYTF.

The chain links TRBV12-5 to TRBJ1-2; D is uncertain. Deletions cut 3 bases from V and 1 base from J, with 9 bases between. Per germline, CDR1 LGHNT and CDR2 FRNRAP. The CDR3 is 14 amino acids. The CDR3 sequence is CASGFWTFNYGYTF. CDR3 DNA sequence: TGTGCTAGTGGTTTCTGGACTTTTAACTATGGCTACACCTTC.

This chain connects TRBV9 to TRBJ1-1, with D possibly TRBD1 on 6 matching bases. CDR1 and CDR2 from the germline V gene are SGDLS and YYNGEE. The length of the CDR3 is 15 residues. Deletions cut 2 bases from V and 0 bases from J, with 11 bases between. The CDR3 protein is CASSVGTRMNTEAFF. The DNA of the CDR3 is TGTGCCAGCAGCGTTGGGACAAGGATGAACACTGAAGCTTTCTTT.

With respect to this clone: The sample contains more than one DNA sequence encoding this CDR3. In DNA form, the CDR3 reads TGCAGTGCTAGAGCTGGGGAGACCCAGTACTTC. Protein product: CSARAGETQYF. The V gene is TRBV20-1, the J gene TRBJ2-5; D is unresolved. V was shortened by 1 base and J by 5 bases, with 5 bases between the two germline ends. This CDR3 spans 11 amino acids. Germline lookup yields CDR1 DFQATT and CDR2 SNEGSKA (reference sequence).

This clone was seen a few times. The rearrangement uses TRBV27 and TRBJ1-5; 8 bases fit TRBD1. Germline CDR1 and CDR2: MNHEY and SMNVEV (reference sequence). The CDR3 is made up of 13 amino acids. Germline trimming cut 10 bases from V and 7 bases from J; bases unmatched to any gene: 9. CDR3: CATPTGVRQPQHF. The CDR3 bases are TGTGCCACCCCGACAGGGGTAAGACAGCCCCAGCATTTT.

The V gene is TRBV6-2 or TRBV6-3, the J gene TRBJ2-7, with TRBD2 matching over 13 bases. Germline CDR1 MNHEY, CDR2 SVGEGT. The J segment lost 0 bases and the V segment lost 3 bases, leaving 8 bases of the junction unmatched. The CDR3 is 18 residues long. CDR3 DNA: TGTGCCAGCAGTTATCCGGGACTAGCGGGAAAAAGCTCCTACGAGCAGTACTTC. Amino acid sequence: CASSYPGLAGKSSYEQYF.

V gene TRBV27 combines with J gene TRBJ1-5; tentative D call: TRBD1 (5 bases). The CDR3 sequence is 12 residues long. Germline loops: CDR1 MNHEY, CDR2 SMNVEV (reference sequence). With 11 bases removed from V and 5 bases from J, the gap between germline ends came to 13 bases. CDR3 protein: CASGGNYQPQHF. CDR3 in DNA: TGTGCCTCGGGGGGGAATTATCAGCCCCAGCATTTT.

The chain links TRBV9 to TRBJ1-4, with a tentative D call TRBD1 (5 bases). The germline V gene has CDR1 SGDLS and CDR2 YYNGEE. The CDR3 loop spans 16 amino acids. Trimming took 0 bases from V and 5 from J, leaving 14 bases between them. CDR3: CASSVAAGTSNEKLFF. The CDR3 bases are TGTGCCAGCAGCGTAGCGGCCGGGACCTCGAATGAAAAACTGTTTTTT.

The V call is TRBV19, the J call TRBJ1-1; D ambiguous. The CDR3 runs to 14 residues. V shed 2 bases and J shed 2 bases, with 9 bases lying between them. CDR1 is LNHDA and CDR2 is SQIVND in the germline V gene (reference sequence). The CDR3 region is CASSIQGSNTEAFF. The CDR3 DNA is TGTGCCAGTAGTATACAAGGTTCTAACACTGAAGCTTTCTTT.

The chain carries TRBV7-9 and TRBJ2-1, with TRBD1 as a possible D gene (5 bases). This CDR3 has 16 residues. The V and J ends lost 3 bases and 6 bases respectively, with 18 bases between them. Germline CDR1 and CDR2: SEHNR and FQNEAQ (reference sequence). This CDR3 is CASSFRLRAQGNEQFF. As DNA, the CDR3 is TGTGCCAGCAGCTTTAGGTTACGGGCCCAGGGCAATGAGCAGTTCTTC.

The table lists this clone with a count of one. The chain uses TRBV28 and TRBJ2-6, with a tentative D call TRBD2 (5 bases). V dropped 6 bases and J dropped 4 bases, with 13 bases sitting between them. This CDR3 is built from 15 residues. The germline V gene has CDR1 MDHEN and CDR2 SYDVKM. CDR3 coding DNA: TGTGCCAGCAGCCCGAGGAGGCGGGGGGCCAACGTCCTGACTTTC. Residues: CASSPRRRGANVLTF. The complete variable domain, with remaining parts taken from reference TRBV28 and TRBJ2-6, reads DVKVTQSSRYLVKRTGEKVFLECVQDMDHENMFWYRQDPGLGLRLIYFSYDVKMKEKGDIPEGYSVSREKKERFSLILESASTNQTSMYLCASSPRRRGANVLTFGAGSRLTVL.

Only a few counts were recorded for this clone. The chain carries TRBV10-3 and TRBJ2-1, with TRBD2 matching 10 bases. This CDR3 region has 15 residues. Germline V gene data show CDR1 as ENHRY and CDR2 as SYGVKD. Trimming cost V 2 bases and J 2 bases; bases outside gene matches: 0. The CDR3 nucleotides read TGTGCCATCAGTGAGACTAGCGGGACCTACAATGAGCAGTTCTTC. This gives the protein CAISETSGTYNEQFF.

CDR3 nucleotides: TGTGCCAGCAGAACAACAGGGGGCTCCTACGAGCAGTACTTC. This translates into CASRTTGGSYEQYF. This chain joins TRBV5-4 and TRBJ2-7; 8 bases are a match to TRBD1. Per germline, CDR1 SGHNT and CDR2 YYREEE (reference sequence). V shed 5 bases and J 0 bases; nucleotides not matched to a gene: 4. This CDR3 is built from 14 residues.